This T cell receptor (beta chain) was retrieved from a study of OX40 agonist ivuxolimab in advanced cancers. Study as a whole: A male proportion of 82.7% was recorded, with mean age about 54 years and range roughly 23 to 79. Three patients showed partial responses: one hepatocellular carcinoma and two cutaneous melanoma cases. Study-level findings and limits: Antigen specificity was not determined for the expanded peripheral T cells. Doses of 0.1 to 3.0 mg/kg were accompanied by clonal expansion of CD4+ and CD8+ blood T cells by week 6.

This CDR3 is 13 amino acids long. Germline values: CDR1 LNHDA, CDR2 SQIVND (reference sequence). Trimming removed 8 bases at V and 2 bases at J, with 12 bases between. Generated by immunoSEQ multiplex PCR, the TCRdb table keeps only in-frame clones and is missing some. In the table there are 25,000 to 35,000 clones, 85% to 95% of which are singletons. This clone has a handful of counts. Its antigen is still unknown. The specimen comprised CD4+ or CD8+ T cells sorted from blood, sampled in a trial of the OX40 agonist ivuxolimab. This TCR was recovered from an adult with an advanced solid tumor such as melanoma, head and neck, liver or kidney cancer. The J gene is TRBJ1-1, the V gene TRBV19; weak D call: TRBD1 (5 bases). The CDR3 protein is CASRWGVNTEAFF. CDR3 bases: TGTGCCAGTCGGTGGGGGGTAAACACTGAAGCTTTCTTT.